The 17 T cell receptor beta chains in this list originate from one sample, sequenced in a study of T cell changes during pregnancy in multiple sclerosis. This table comes from immunoSEQ multiplex PCR, and its TCRdb copy is limited to in-frame clones, with some not included. The sample has some 94,000 clones, approximately 89% seen once; the top ten hold around 1.8%. Material: peripheral blood, obtained in the first trimester of pregnancy. These receptors were obtained from a female donor in good health, enrolled as a control in a pregnancy study.

V and J are TRBV5-4 and TRBJ2-5; perhaps TRBD1 as D (6 bases). V was clipped by 4 bases and J by 0 bases, with 16 bases between them. The CDR3 sequence is 16 residues long. The germline CDR1 and CDR2 sequences are SGHNT and YYREEE (reference sequence). CDR3 amino acids: CASSPHWTVDQETQYF. In DNA, the CDR3 is TGTGCCAGCAGCCCACATTGGACAGTAGACCAAGAGACCCAGTACTTC.

The chain uses TRBV27 and TRBJ2-1; D not resolved. The CDR3 is 11 residues long. Per germline, CDR1 MNHEY and CDR2 SMNVEV (reference sequence). The ends were cut back, 3 bases at V and 8 bases at J, with 5 bases in the middle. The CDR3 sequence is CASSFSDEQFF. The CDR3, as DNA: TGTGCCAGCAGTTTCTCGGATGAGCAGTTCTTC.

The chain links TRBV7-8 to TRBJ1-5; D is unresolved. Trimming removed 2 bases from V and 2 bases from J, with 4 bases in between. Germline CDR1 SGHVS, CDR2 FQNEAQ. This CDR3 spans 13 amino acids. In nucleotides, the CDR3 is TGTGCCAGCAGCTTAAGCGGCAATCAGCCCCAGCATTTT. Encoded protein: CASSLSGNQPQHF.

The rearrangement joins TRBV28 to TRBJ1-1, with 7 positions matching TRBD1. The germline gives CDR1 MDHEN, CDR2 SYDVKM. The CDR3 covers 15 residues. Unmatched junction bases numbered 9, after V lost 1 base and J lost 7 bases. DNA for the CDR3: TGTGCCAGCAGTTTATCCCCGCCAGGGGGGTATGAAGCTTTCTTT. It codes for CASSLSPPGGYEAFF.

This clone was counted only a few times. The V and J genes are TRBV18 and TRBJ1-2, with 7 bases matching TRBD1. The germline V gene has CDR1 KGHSH and CDR2 LQKENI. CDR3 size: 13 residues. With V trimmed by 5 bases and J by 4 bases, 4 bases remained unmatched. CDR3 in DNA: TGTGCCAGCTCAGGGACAGATTCCTATGGCTACACCTTC. Protein sequence: CASSGTDSYGYTF.

The chain couples TRBV29-1 to TRBJ2-2; a possible D gene is TRBD1 (6 bases). From germline, CDR1 is SQVTM and CDR2 ANQGSEA. The CDR3 has 14 amino acids. Trimming removed 8 bases from V and 0 bases from J, with 13 bases in between. CDR3 residues: CSILTGANTGELFF. In nucleotides, the CDR3 is TGCAGCATCTTGACAGGCGCGAACACCGGGGAGCTGTTTTTT.

The CDR3 DNA reads TGTGCCAGCAGGCGACAGGCCGGCTACGAGCAGTACTTC. Encoded protein: CASRRQAGYEQYF. V gene TRBV2 combines with J gene TRBJ2-7, with D tentatively TRBD1 (6 bases). This CDR3 comprises 13 residues. V dropped 6 bases and J dropped 3 bases, with 12 bases sitting between them. In germline, CDR1 is SNHLY, CDR2 FYNNEI.

J is TRBJ1-2 and V is TRBV28; maybe TRBD1 (6 bases). Trimming stripped 3 bases from V and 4 bases from J, with 15 bases between. CDR1 and CDR2 (germline): MDHEN, SYDVKM. This CDR3 contains 15 residues. The CDR3 region is CASSLTGGLAYGYTF. The DNA for the CDR3 is TGTGCCAGCAGTTTGACGGGGGGGCTAGCCTATGGCTACACCTTC.

The chain is built from TRBV11-1 and TRBJ2-7; no clear D gene. The germline V gene has CDR1 SGHAT and CDR2 FQDESV (reference sequence). V dropped 1 base and J dropped 3 bases, with 7 bases sitting between them. The CDR3 spans 13 residues. The CDR3 region has the DNA TGTGCCAGCAGCTTAGACGGAGACTACGAGCAGTACTTC. Its protein product is CASSLDGDYEQYF.

This clone was observed once. The V and J genes are TRBV5-4 and TRBJ2-1; weak D call: TRBD2 (5 bases). Germline CDR1 is SGHNT and CDR2 is YYREEE (reference sequence). V shed 0 bases and J shed 5 bases, with 9 bases lying between them. This CDR3 is built from 14 residues. DNA of the CDR3: TGTGCCAGCAGCTTGGCAAGCGGAGACAATGAGCAGTTCTTC. Encoded protein: CASSLASGDNEQFF.

The J gene is TRBJ2-7, the V gene TRBV19; D might be TRBD2 (7 bases). Germline loops: CDR1 LNHDA, CDR2 SQIVND (reference sequence). With 8 bases removed from V and 0 bases from J, the gap between germline ends came to 14 bases. This CDR3 is 14 amino acids long. In DNA, the CDR3 is TGTGCCAGTGGGGGGGCTGGGCACTCCTACGAGCAGTACTTC. As protein: CASGGAGHSYEQYF.

This chain connects TRBV9 to TRBJ2-6; 8 bases agree with TRBD1. The V and J ends lost 0 bases and 2 bases, in that order; junction bases with no gene match: 7. Germline V gene sequence: CDR1 SGDLS, CDR2 YYNGEE. This CDR3 region has 18 residues. CDR3 protein: CASSVAVTGATGANVLTF. The CDR3 nucleotides read TGTGCCAGCAGCGTAGCTGTGACAGGGGCAACTGGGGCCAACGTCCTGACTTTC.

J is TRBJ1-3 and V is TRBV28; tentative D call: TRBD1 (6 bases). CDR1 MDHEN and CDR2 SYDVKM come from the germline V gene. Trimming shortened V by 4 bases and J by 2 bases, and 9 bases separated the two germline ends. The CDR3 spans 14 residues. CDR3 nucleotides: TGTGCCAGCAGTTGGACAGTACCTGGAAACACCATATATTTT. Its translation is CASSWTVPGNTIYF.

V usage is TRBV4-3 and J usage is TRBJ1-1, with 10 bases lining up with TRBD1. V dropped 2 bases and J dropped 7; count of bases not matched to a gene: 4. This CDR3 has 14 amino acids. Germline V gene data show CDR1 as LGHNA and CDR2 as YSLEER. In nucleotides, the CDR3 is TGCGCCAGCAGCCAATTGGGGACAGGGGTTGAAGCTTTCTTT. Encoded protein: CASSQLGTGVEAFF.

The chain is built from TRBV15 and TRBJ2-3, with a weak D call TRBD2 (6 bases). Germline CDR1 is LNHNV and CDR2 is YYDKDF (reference sequence). Trimming cost V 8 bases and J 2 bases, with 11 bases left between them. The CDR3 is made up of 13 amino acids. In DNA form, the CDR3 reads TGTGCCACCCGAACGGGGGACACAGATACGCAGTATTTT. It encodes CATRTGDTDTQYF.

The chain has TRBV27 and TRBJ2-5; 11 nucleotides agree with TRBD2. Germline assignment: CDR1 MNHEY and CDR2 SMNVEV (reference sequence). V dropped 5 bases and J dropped 3; count of bases not matched to a gene: 8. The CDR3 has 16 amino acids. CDR3 loop: CASSAELAGDEETQYF. The CDR3 nucleotides read TGTGCCAGCAGTGCCGAACTAGCGGGGGACGAAGAGACCCAGTACTTC.

The chain links TRBV6-5 to TRBJ1-2; 7 nucleotides align to TRBD1. The CDR3 covers 16 residues. Germline V gene lookup returns CDR1 MNHEY and CDR2 SVGAGI. The J segment lost 5 bases and the V segment lost 2 bases, leaving 11 bases of the junction unmatched. CDR3 sequence: CASSYVGTEDIYGYTF. DNA of the CDR3: TGTGCCAGCAGTTACGTCGGGACAGAAGATATTTATGGCTACACCTTC.